These 32 T cell receptor beta chains were all obtained from the same sample, sequenced in a study of blood T cells in healthy people across ages. Using a J-beta primer mix together with a sample-barcoded 5' primer, a second PCR was run for roughly 6 to 11 cycles. TCRdb called the 5' RACE reads again in MiXCR, with one record for every CDR3 protein. Of about 930,000 distinct CDR3 sequences detected, about 27% appear once; the ten largest clones hold roughly a tenth. This same sample was also taken into another study, of T cells of mothers and their children.

The sequenced sample consisted of blood. The receptors shown here come from a middle-aged woman in good health.

This clonotype was counted only a few times. The chain links TRBV10-3 to TRBJ1-6; 10 bases are a match to TRBD1. The CDR3 is 13 residues long. Per germline, CDR1 ENHRY and CDR2 SYGVKD. The ends lost 10 bases at V and 9 bases at J; junction bases unmatched: 6. The CDR3 protein is CATKGQGSSPLHF. DNA of the CDR3: TGTGCCACCAAGGGACAGGGGAGTTCACCCCTCCACTTT.

The rearrangement uses TRBV5-1 and TRBJ1-1; no clear D. The V gene's germline CDR1 is SGHRS and CDR2 YFSETQ. V shed 4 bases and J shed 0 bases, with 13 bases lying between them. There are 15 residues in the CDR3. The CDR3 region is CASSPDTRMNTEAFF. CDR3 bases: TGCGCCAGCAGCCCTGACACCCGGATGAACACTGAAGCTTTCTTT.

This clonotype was counted a few times. This may come from a read error, since a much larger clone is one base off. The CDR3 is CSGSPGHNEQFF. In DNA form, the CDR3 reads TGCAGTGGTAGCCCAGGGCACAATGAGCAGTTCTTC. The rearrangement links TRBV20-1 to TRBJ2-1; a possible D gene is TRBD1 (5 bases). Germline V gene data show CDR1 as DFQATT and CDR2 as SNEGSKA (reference sequence). The V end was cut by 7 bases, the J end by 5 bases, with 12 bases between. This CDR3 comprises 12 residues.

The gene calls are TRBV5-1 and TRBJ2-3; tentative D call: TRBD2 (6 bases). The V end lost 6 bases, the J end lost 4 bases, and 18 bases lay between the germline ends. This CDR3 contains 15 residues. Germline CDR1 is SGHRS and CDR2 is YFSETQ. The CDR3 here is CASTQEGLAPDTQYF. Written as DNA, the CDR3 is TGCGCCAGCACCCAGGAGGGCCTAGCTCCAGATACGCAGTATTTT.

V is TRBV6-5 and J is TRBJ2-5, with 10 bases that match TRBD1. The CDR3 spans 17 residues. Germline V gene data show CDR1 as MNHEY and CDR2 as SVGAGI. Germline trimming cut 0 bases from V and 2 bases from J; bases unmatched to any gene: 6. DNA of the CDR3: TGTGCCAGCAGTTACTCGATCCCGGACAGGGGGCAAGAGACCCAGTACTTC. It yields the protein CASSYSIPDRGQETQYF.

Note on this clonotype: Just one base apart from a much larger clone, this may be a read error. V gene TRBV6-1 combines with J gene TRBJ2-5; 8 bases are shared with TRBD2. Germline loops: CDR1 MNHNS, CDR2 SASEGT. This CDR3 comprises 14 residues. With 4 bases clipped from V and 4 bases from J, the junction kept 5 bases outside the gene matches. CDR3 bases: TGTGCCAGCAGTGGGGGACTAGGAAGAGAGACCCAGTACTTC. Its translation is CASSGGLGRETQYF.

The chain has TRBV7-2 and TRBJ2-1; D not certain. Trimming took 4 bases from V and 7 from J, leaving 17 bases between them. CDR3 length: 15 amino acids. CDR1 is SGHTA, CDR2 FQGNSA, per germline. The CDR3 nucleotides read TGTGCCAGCAGCTCGACCCGCGAATGGTGGAATGAGCAGTTCTTC. Its translation is CASSSTREWWNEQFF.

J is TRBJ1-4 and V is TRBV12-3 or TRBV12-4; TRBD1 aligns across 11 bases. J was trimmed by 2 bases and V by 5 bases; bases with no gene match: 7. CDR3 size: 17 residues. CDR3 residues: CASSLGQGVSTNEKLFF. Written as DNA, the CDR3 is TGTGCCAGCAGTCTGGGACAGGGGGTTTCGACTAATGAAAAACTGTTTTTT.

This clonotype was seen more than once but under ten times. This may be a read error, as it is one base from a much larger clone. The CDR3 nucleotides are TGCAGTGCTAGTGAGGCCGTCGGTACAGAAAGGACCTACGGGCAGTACTTC. Its translation: CSASEAVGTERTYGQYF. The V call is TRBV20-1, the J call TRBJ2-7; D is unresolved. Per germline, CDR1 DFQATT and CDR2 SNEGSKA (reference sequence). The CDR3 runs to 17 residues.

The chain uses TRBV3-1 and TRBJ1-1; no definite D call. The CDR3 totals 16 residues. Germline V gene sequence: CDR1 LGHDT, CDR2 YNNKEL (reference sequence). Trimming removed 0 bases from V and 5 bases from J, with 16 bases in between. CDR3 protein: CASSQDYRAAGTEAFF. CDR3 DNA sequence: TGTGCCAGCAGCCAAGATTATAGGGCGGCGGGAACTGAAGCTTTCTTT.

This chain connects TRBV11-2 to TRBJ1-1; tentatively, D is TRBD1 (6 bases). The CDR3 has 16 amino acids. Trimming removed 3 bases at V and 4 bases at J, with 18 bases between. Germline loops: CDR1 SGHAT, CDR2 FQNNGV. CDR3 bases: TGTGCCAGCAGCTTTCCGACCGGGACACCAGCCACTGAAGCTTTCTTT. It translates to CASSFPTGTPATEAFF.

The CDR3 DNA follows: TGCGCCAGCAGCCAAGATTATGAGGAGACCCAGTACTTC. Its translation: CASSQDYEETQYF. The chain has TRBV4-1 and TRBJ2-5; D is unresolved. The CDR3 has 13 residues. With 0 bases removed from V and 5 bases from J, the gap between germline ends came to 7 bases. Germline V CDR1 and CDR2: MGHRA, YSYEKL.

At least ten counts were recorded for this clonotype. The chain is built from TRBV4-2 and TRBJ1-1; D possibly corresponds to TRBD1 (5 bases). CDR1 is LGHNA and CDR2 is YNFKEQ in the germline V gene. The V gene lost 1 base and the J gene lost 2 bases, with 14 bases spanning the gap. This CDR3 is 16 amino acids long. This CDR3 reads CASSQVAVGGNTEAFF. In DNA, the CDR3 is TGTGCCAGCAGCCAAGTGGCGGTCGGGGGAAACACTGAAGCTTTCTTT.

The CDR3, as DNA: TGTGCCACCAGTGACCCACAGGGGCGACATTACAATGAGCAGTTCTTC. The encoded protein is CATSDPQGRHYNEQFF. The genes are TRBV24-1 and TRBJ2-1; 7 bases line up with TRBD1. This CDR3 is 16 amino acids long. J lost 4 bases, V lost 4 bases, and 9 bases had no gene match. Germline V gene sequence: CDR1 KGHDR, CDR2 SFDVKD.

This rearrangement joins TRBV11-2 to TRBJ2-1; no firm D call. Germline CDR1 SGHAT, CDR2 FQNNGV. The V end lost 3 bases, the J end lost 11 bases, and 14 bases lay between the germline ends. CDR3 length: 13 amino acids. CDR3 in DNA: TGTGCCAGCAGCTTTCGAGGCAGGTTGAAGCAGTTCTTC. Translated, it gives CASSFRGRLKQFF.

This chain joins TRBV29-1 and TRBJ2-1; possibly TRBD1 or TRBD2 for D (5 bases each). The CDR3 is made up of 15 amino acids. V lost 3 bases and J lost 10, with 22 bases in between. Germline V gene lookup returns CDR1 SQVTM and CDR2 ANQGSEA. This CDR3 is CSVDYIYRGPNEQFF. As DNA, the CDR3 is TGCAGCGTTGACTATATCTATAGGGGACCCAACGAGCAGTTCTTC.

The rearrangement joins TRBV12-3 or TRBV12-4 to TRBJ2-7; the D gene is possibly TRBD2 (5 bases). The V end lost 3 bases, the J end lost 4 bases, and 16 bases lay between the germline ends. CDR3 length equals 15 residues. CDR3 DNA sequence: TGTGCCAGCAGTTTGCGGCCCGGGGAGCGGTACGAGCAGTACTTC. It codes for CASSLRPGERYEQYF.

The chain has TRBV2 and TRBJ2-7, with D perhaps matching TRBD1 (5 bases). Deletions cut 1 base from V and 3 bases from J, with 19 bases between. The germline CDR1 and CDR2 sequences are SNHLY and FYNNEI. There are 17 residues in the CDR3. In DNA, the CDR3 is TGTGCCAGCAGTGAAGTGGGGCTCCAATTACCGATCTACGAGCAGTACTTC. This gives the protein CASSEVGLQLPIYEQYF.

This clonotype was counted only a few times. At one of its ends the junction is not consistent with the germline gene, which may arise from a read error. This chain connects TRBV28 to TRBJ1-5; D gene uncertain. Germline V lookup: CDR1 MDHEN, CDR2 SYDVKM. This CDR3 region has 15 residues. For the CDR3, the DNA is TGTGCCAGCAGTTTACTTCTCAGCCACAATCGGCCCCAGCATTTT. Its translation is CASSLLLSHNRPQHF.

V is TRBV10-3 and J is TRBJ1-2; no definite D call. Between the trimmed V and J ends, which lost 3 bases and 8 bases, there was a span of 34 bases. Germline lookup yields CDR1 ENHRY and CDR2 SYGVKD. CDR3 length equals 20 residues. CDR3 nucleotide sequence: TGTGCCATCAGTGATCGTTCAGGTCCGACTCGCCCCCGTGCGGGGTCCGGCTACACCTTC. Protein product: CAISDRSGPTRPRAGSGYTF.

The V call is TRBV5-1, the J call TRBJ2-2; D gene uncertain. There are 14 residues in the CDR3. CDR1 is SGHRS, CDR2 YFSETQ, per germline. Trimming stripped 5 bases from V and 5 bases from J, with 13 bases between. Written as DNA, the CDR3 is TGCGCCAGCAGTACCTGGGGTGAGACCGGGGAGCTGTTTTTT. Residues: CASSTWGETGELFF.

CDR3 region: CASSLGTEGLREQYF. The CDR3 DNA follows: TGCGCCAGCAGCTTGGGGACGGAGGGTTTACGGGAGCAGTACTTC. The rearrangement links TRBV5-1 to TRBJ2-7; D may be TRBD2 (6 bases). This CDR3 contains 15 residues. V was pared by 0 bases and J by 7 bases, with 17 bases between. From germline, CDR1 is SGHRS and CDR2 YFSETQ.

This clonotype was detected only a few times. The rearrangement uses TRBV5-1 and TRBJ1-2; D ambiguous. CDR3 length equals 13 residues. V was shortened by 4 bases and J by 2 bases, with 9 bases between the two germline ends. Germline V gene sequence: CDR1 SGHRS, CDR2 YFSETQ. CDR3 DNA: TGCGCCAGCAGCCGACGGAGAAACTATGGCTACACCTTC. This sequence encodes CASSRRRNYGYTF.

The table lists this clonotype with many counts. V and J are TRBV28 and TRBJ2-7; either TRBD1 or TRBD2 may supply D (5 bases each). V was shortened by 2 bases and J by 4 bases, with 12 bases between the two germline ends. The V gene's germline CDR1 is MDHEN and CDR2 SYDVKM. The CDR3 contains 14 residues. For the CDR3, the DNA is TGTGCCAGCAGTTTAGAGGGGCTGCCTTACGAGCAGTACTTC. It specifies CASSLEGLPYEQYF.

The genes are TRBV6-2 or TRBV6-3 and TRBJ2-1; D is perhaps TRBD2 (6 bases). The length of the CDR3 is 17 residues. Germline CDR1 MNHEY, CDR2 SVGEGT. V was pared by 0 bases and J by 0 bases, with 12 bases between. The CDR3 DNA is TGTGCCAGCAGTTACTCTCATGGGGGAGGCTCCTACAATGAGCAGTTCTTC. It specifies CASSYSHGGGSYNEQFF.

The rearrangement links TRBV5-1 to TRBJ2-5; 7 bases fit TRBD1. V gave up 3 bases and J gave up 5 bases; unmatched junction bases: 7. The CDR3 length is 14 residues. Germline CDR1 and CDR2: SGHRS and YFSETQ. Here the CDR3 reads CASSYDRVEETQYF. The CDR3 bases are TGCGCCAGCAGCTACGACAGGGTAGAGGAGACCCAGTACTTC.

The chain recombines TRBV7-2 with TRBJ2-5; D is ambiguous. Trimming removed 1 base from V and 11 bases from J, with 14 bases in between. This CDR3 comprises 13 residues. Germline assignment: CDR1 SGHTA and CDR2 FQGNSA. The CDR3 region is CASSLDRSFEQYF. CDR3 bases: TGTGCCAGCAGCTTAGACCGAAGTTTTGAGCAGTACTTC.

The V gene is TRBV5-1, the J gene TRBJ2-3; TRBD2 is a possible D gene (7 bases). This CDR3 has 14 amino acids. V was cut by 5 bases and J by 2 bases, with 12 bases left in between. The V gene's germline CDR1 is SGHRS and CDR2 YFSETQ. In DNA, the CDR3 is TGCGCCAGCAGAGGGGGGGAAGACACAGATACGCAGTATTTT. It specifies CASRGGEDTDTQYF.

This clonotype came up a few times. The chain combines TRBV20-1 with TRBJ1-6; 8 bases align to TRBD1. The V gene's germline CDR1 is DFQATT and CDR2 SNEGSKA (reference sequence). The ends lost 5 bases at V and 8 bases at J; junction bases unmatched: 8. This CDR3 region has 14 residues. CDR3 residues: CSAPQTGADSPLHF. In DNA, the CDR3 is TGCAGTGCTCCTCAGACAGGGGCGGATTCACCCCTCCACTTT.

Details on this clonotype: Being one base from a much bigger clone, this may be a read error. The chain has TRBV7-2 and TRBJ1-2; D is ambiguous. The CDR3 length is 13 residues. CDR1 and CDR2 from the germline V gene are SGHTA and FQGNSA. V was clipped by 3 bases and J by 6 bases, with 11 bases between them. The CDR3 DNA sequence: TGTGCCAGCAGCTTCTTGACATGTGATGGCTACACCTTC. Encoded protein: CASSFLTCDGYTF. Supplemented by reference TRBV7-2 and TRBJ1-2, the full variable domain reads GAGVSQSPSNKVTEKGKDVELRCDPISGHTALYWYRQSLGQGLEFLIYFQGNSAPDKSGLPSDRFSAERTGGSVSTLTIQRTQQEDSAVYLCASSFLTCDGYTFGSGTRLTVV.

This clonotype has a handful of counts. The chain has TRBV18 and TRBJ1-1, with a possible D match to TRBD1 (5 bases). This CDR3 has 13 amino acids. Germline loops: CDR1 KGHSH, CDR2 LQKENI. V was trimmed by 5 bases and J by 6 bases, leaving 13 bases between them. The CDR3: CASSGGPVPEAFF. The CDR3 DNA is TGTGCCAGCTCAGGGGGACCGGTGCCTGAAGCTTTCTTT.

This clonotype was counted at least ten times. The rearrangement joins TRBV6-6 to TRBJ2-4; 11 bases map to TRBD1. V dropped 6 bases and J dropped 6; count of bases not matched to a gene: 7. There are 15 residues in the CDR3. Germline V CDR1 and CDR2: MNHNY, SVGAGI (reference sequence). Written as DNA, the CDR3 is TGTGCCAGCAGACTCGGACAGGGGGCTTTAAACATTCAGTACTTC. Translation: CASRLGQGALNIQYF.